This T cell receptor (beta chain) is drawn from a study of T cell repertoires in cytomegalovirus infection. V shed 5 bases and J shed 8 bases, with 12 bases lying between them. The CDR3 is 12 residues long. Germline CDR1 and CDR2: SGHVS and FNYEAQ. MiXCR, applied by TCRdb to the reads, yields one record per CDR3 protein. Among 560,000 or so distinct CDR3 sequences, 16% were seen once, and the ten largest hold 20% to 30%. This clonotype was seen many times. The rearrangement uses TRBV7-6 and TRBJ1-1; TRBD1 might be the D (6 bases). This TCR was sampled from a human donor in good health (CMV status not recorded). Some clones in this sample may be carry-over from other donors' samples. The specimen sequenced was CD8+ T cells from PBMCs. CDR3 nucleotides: TGTGCCAGCAGCCTACAAGGGGGAGAAGCTTTCTTT. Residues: CASSLQGGEAFF.